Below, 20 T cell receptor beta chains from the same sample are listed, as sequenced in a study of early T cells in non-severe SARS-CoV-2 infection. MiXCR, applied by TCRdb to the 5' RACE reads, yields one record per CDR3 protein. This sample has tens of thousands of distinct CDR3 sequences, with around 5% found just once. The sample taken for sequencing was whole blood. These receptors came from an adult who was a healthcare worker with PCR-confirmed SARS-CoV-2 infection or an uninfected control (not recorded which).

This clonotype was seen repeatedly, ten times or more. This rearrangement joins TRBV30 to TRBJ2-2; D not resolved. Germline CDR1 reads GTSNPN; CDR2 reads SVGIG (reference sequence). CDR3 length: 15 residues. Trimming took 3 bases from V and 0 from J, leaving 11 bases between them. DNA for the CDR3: TGTGCCTGGAGAAGGCCTACAGCGAACACCGGGGAGCTGTTTTTT. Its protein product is CAWRRPTANTGELFF.

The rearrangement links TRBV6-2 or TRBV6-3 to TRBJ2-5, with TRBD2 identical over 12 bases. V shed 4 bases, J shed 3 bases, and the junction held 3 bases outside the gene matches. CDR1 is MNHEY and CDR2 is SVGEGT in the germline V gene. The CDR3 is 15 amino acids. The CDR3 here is CASSSTSGGEETQYF. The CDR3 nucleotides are TGTGCCAGCAGTTCGACTAGCGGGGGAGAAGAGACCCAGTACTTC.

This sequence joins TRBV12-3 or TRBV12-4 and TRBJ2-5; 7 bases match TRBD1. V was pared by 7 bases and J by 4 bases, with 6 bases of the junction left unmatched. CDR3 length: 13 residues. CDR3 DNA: TGTGCCAGCACCAGGGACAGCGGAGAGACCCAGTACTTC. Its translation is CASTRDSGETQYF.

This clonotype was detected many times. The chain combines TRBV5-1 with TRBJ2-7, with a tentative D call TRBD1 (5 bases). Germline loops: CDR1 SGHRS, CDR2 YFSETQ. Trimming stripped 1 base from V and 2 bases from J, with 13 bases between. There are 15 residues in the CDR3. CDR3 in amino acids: CASSLSQGRTYEQYF. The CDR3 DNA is TGCGCCAGCAGCTTGTCTCAGGGAAGGACCTACGAGCAGTACTTC. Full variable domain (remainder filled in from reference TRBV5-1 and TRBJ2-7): KAGVTQTPRYLIKTRGQQVTLSCSPISGHRSVSWYQQTPGQGLQFLFEYFSETQRNKGNFPGRFSGRQFSNSRSEMNVSTLELGDSALYLCASSLSQGRTYEQYFGPGTRLTVT.

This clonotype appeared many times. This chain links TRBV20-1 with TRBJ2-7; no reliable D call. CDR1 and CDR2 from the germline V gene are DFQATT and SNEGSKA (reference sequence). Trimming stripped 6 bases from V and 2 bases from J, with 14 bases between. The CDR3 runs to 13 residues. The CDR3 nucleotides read TGCAGTGCACACGAAACGCGCCCCTACGAGCAGTACTTC. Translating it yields CSAHETRPYEQYF.

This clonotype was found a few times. CDR3 loop: CASSQDSGNTIYF. Here the CDR3 DNA reads TGTGCCAGCAGCCAAGATTCAGGAAACACCATATATTTT. This sequence joins TRBV3-1 and TRBJ1-3; D is ambiguous. V was cut by 0 bases and J by 4 bases, with 4 bases left in between. Germline CDR1 is LGHDT and CDR2 is YNNKEL (reference sequence). CDR3 length equals 13 residues.

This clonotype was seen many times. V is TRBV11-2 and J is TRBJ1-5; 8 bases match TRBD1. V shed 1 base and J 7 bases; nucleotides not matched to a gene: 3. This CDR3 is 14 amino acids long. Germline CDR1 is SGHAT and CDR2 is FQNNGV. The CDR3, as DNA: TGTGCCAGCAGCTTAGGACAGGGGCAACAGCCCCAGCATTTT. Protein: CASSLGQGQQPQHF.

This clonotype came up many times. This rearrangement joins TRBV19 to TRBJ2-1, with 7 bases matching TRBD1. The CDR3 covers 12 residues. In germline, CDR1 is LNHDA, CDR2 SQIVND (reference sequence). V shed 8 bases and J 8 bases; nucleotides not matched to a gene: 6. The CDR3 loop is CASQGVADEQFF. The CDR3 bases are TGTGCCAGTCAGGGGGTAGCCGATGAGCAGTTCTTC.

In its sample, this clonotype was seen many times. The CDR3 sequence is CASSLGIADTQYF. The CDR3 nucleotides are TGTGCCAGCAGCTTAGGCATAGCAGATACGCAGTATTTT. This chain links TRBV7-6 with TRBJ2-3; D is unclear. CDR3 size: 13 residues. Germline V gene sequence: CDR1 SGHVS, CDR2 FNYEAQ. V lost 1 base, J lost 4 bases, and 6 bases lay in between.

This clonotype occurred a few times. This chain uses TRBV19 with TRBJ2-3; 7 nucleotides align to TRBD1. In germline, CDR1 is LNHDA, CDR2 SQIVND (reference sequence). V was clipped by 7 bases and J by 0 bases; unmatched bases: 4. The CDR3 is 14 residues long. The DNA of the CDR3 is TGTGCCAGTATGGAAGGGGGCAGCACAGATACGCAGTATTTT. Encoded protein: CASMEGGSTDTQYF. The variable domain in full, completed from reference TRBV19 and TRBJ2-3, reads DGGITQSPKYLFRKEGQNVTLSCEQNLNHDAMYWYRQDPGQGLRLIYYSQIVNDFQKGDIAEGYSVSREKKESFPLTVTSAQKNPTAFYLCASMEGGSTDTQYFGPGTRLTVL.

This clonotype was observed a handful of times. CDR3 DNA sequence: TGCGCCAGCAGCCACCTCGTATCGGGGGGGAACACTGAAGCTTTCTTT. Protein product: CASSHLVSGGNTEAFF. The chain is built from TRBV4-1 and TRBJ1-1, with D tentatively TRBD1 (5 bases). Germline CDR1 and CDR2: MGHRA and YSYEKL. The CDR3 length is 16 residues. The germline V and J ends were trimmed by 3 bases and 1 base, with 15 bases remaining between them.

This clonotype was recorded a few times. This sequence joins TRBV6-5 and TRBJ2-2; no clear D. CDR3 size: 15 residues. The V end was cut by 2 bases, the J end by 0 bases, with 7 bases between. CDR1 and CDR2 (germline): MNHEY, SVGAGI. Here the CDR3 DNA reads TGTGCCAGCAGTTACGGGGAAACGAACACCGGGGAGCTGTTTTTT. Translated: CASSYGETNTGELFF.

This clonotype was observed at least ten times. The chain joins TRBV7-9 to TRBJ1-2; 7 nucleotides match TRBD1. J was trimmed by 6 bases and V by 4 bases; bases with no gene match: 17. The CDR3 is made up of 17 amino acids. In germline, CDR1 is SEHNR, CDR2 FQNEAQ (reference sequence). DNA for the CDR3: TGTGCCAGCAGCTCCCAAAGGGGGCTCAGGGGGACTGATGGCTACACCTTC. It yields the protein CASSSQRGLRGTDGYTF.

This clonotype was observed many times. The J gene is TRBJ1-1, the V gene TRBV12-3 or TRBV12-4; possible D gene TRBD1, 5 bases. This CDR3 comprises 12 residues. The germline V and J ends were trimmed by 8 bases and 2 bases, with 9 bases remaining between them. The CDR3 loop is CASYQGNTEAFF. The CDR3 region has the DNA TGTGCCAGCTACCAGGGCAACACTGAAGCTTTCTTT.

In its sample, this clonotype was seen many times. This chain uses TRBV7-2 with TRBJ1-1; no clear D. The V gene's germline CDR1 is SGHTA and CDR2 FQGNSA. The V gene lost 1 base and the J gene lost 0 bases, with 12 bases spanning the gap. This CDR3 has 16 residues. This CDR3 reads CASSLVRGTMNTEAFF. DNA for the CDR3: TGTGCCAGCAGCTTAGTCCGTGGAACTATGAACACTGAAGCTTTCTTT.

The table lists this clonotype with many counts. Here the CDR3 reads CASSRPTDQETQYF. Written as DNA, the CDR3 is TGTGCCAGCAGCAGACCGACAGACCAAGAGACCCAGTACTTC. The V gene is TRBV7-6, the J gene TRBJ2-5; possibly TRBD1 for D (5 bases). V was clipped by 5 bases and J by 0 bases, with 10 bases between them. There are 14 residues in the CDR3. The germline V gene encodes CDR1 SGHVS and CDR2 FNYEAQ.

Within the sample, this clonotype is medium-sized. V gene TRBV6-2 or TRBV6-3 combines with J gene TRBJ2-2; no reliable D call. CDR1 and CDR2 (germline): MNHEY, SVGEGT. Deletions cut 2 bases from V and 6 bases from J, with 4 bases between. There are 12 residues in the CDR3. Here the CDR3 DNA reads TGTGCCAGCAGTTACGGCTCCGGGGAGCTGTTTTTT. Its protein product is CASSYGSGELFF.

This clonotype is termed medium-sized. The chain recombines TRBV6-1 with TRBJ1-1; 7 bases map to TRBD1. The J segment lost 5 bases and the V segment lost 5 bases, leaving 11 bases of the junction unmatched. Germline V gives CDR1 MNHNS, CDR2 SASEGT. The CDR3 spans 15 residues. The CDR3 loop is CASSSFHRGGTEAFF. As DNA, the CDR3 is TGTGCCAGCAGTTCGTTCCACAGGGGTGGAACTGAAGCTTTCTTT.

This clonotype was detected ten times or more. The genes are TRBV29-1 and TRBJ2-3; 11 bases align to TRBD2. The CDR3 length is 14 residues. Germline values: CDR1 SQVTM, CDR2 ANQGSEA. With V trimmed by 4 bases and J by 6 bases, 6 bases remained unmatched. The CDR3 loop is CSVVSGGALDTQYF. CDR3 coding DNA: TGCAGCGTTGTTAGCGGGGGGGCGTTGGATACGCAGTATTTT.

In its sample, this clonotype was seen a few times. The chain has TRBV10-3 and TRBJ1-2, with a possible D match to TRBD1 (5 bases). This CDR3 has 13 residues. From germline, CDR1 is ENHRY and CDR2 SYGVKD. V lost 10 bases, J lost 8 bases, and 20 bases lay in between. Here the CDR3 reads CATSGGAEEGYTF. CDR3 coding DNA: TGTGCCACCTCGGGAGGGGCAGAGGAAGGCTACACCTTC.